This T cell receptor beta chain stems from a study of blood T cell repertoires in COVID-19. Study summary: Sample material is recorded as cDNA or gDNA derived from T cells, B-cell-depleted T cells, or PBMCs.

The assay was immunoSEQ multiplex PCR, and TCRdb's table has in-frame clones only and misses some. The sample consists of around 130,000 clones, about nine tenths of them appearing once. This CDR3 spans 14 amino acids. The ends lost 3 bases at V and 5 bases at J; junction bases unmatched: 5. In germline, CDR1 is DFQATT, CDR2 SNEGSKA (reference sequence). The sample taken for sequencing was peripheral blood. The rearrangement joins TRBV20-1 to TRBJ2-2, with 8 bases that match TRBD1. This clonotype was sampled from a man aged 40-55 years with acute or convalescent COVID-19. Here the CDR3 DNA reads TGCAGTGCTAGTTCAGGGGGCCGAACCGGGGAGCTGTTTTTT. Translated, it gives CSASSGGRTGELFF.